A single sample gave rise to the 3 T cell receptor beta chains below, sequenced in a study of identical twins. Via MiXCR, TCRdb re-called the 5' RACE reads, giving one row per CDR3 protein. This table has 750,000 to 950,000 distinct CDR3 sequences, roughly an eighth appearing once. These data also formed part of another study, on yellow fever vaccine responses in identical twins.

Sequencing was performed on PBMCs. The source of these receptors is a woman aged 18-29 years in good health.

The rearrangement uses TRBV9 and TRBJ2-7; possibly TRBD2 for D (6 bases). Trimming cost V 0 bases and J 2 bases, with 15 bases left between them. The CDR3 totals 16 residues. Germline CDR1 and CDR2: SGDLS and YYNGEE. DNA of the CDR3: TGTGCCAGCAGCGTAGCTCCCATTTCGGGGGCCTACGAGCAGTACTTC. It specifies CASSVAPISGAYEQYF.

In its sample, this clonotype was seen a few times. The rearrangement links TRBV12-3 or TRBV12-4 to TRBJ1-2; possibly TRBD1 for D (6 bases). The CDR3 has 13 amino acids. V lost 4 bases to trimming and J lost 3 bases, with 9 bases between them. CDR3 protein: CASSWTEDYGYTF. CDR3 coding DNA: TGTGCCAGCAGTTGGACAGAAGACTATGGCTACACCTTC.

This chain joins TRBV12-3 or TRBV12-4 and TRBJ2-5; 9 bases agree with TRBD1. Unmatched junction bases numbered 9, after V lost 5 bases and J lost 5 bases. The CDR3 length is 15 residues. CDR3 residues: CASSTPRDRDETQYF. Written as DNA, the CDR3 is TGTGCCAGCAGTACACCCCGGGACAGGGATGAGACCCAGTACTTC.